Shown below are 28 T cell receptor beta chains from a single sample sequenced in a study of regulatory T cells in long-lasting Graves disease. Time point here: newly diagnosed GD, antithyroid drugs for less than 3 months. The authors made the TCR library using RNA they extracted from PBMCs. Arm-PCR with iRepertoire HTBI primers amplified the CDR3 regions for these TCR beta libraries. Using its own MiXCR run on the multiplex PCR reads, TCRdb lists one record per CDR3 protein. The top ten hold 11% to 15% of the sample, which has about 240,000 distinct CDR3 sequences, roughly a fifth seen once. Sequencing used peripheral blood mononuclear cells (PBMCs), obtained at new diagnosis, from a patient treated with antithyroid drugs. The receptors originated from a female donor with Graves disease.

On this clonotype: One base separates it from a far larger clone, so it is likely a read error. The rearrangement uses TRBV18 and TRBJ2-4; the match to TRBD2 covers 7 bases. TRBJ2-1 explains the end of the DNA better; the J call may be wrong. The CDR3 has 13 amino acids. Germline V gene lookup returns CDR1 KGHSH and CDR2 LQKENI. The CDR3 spells CASSPGTNYEQFF. Written as DNA, the CDR3 is TGTGCCAGCTCCCCCGGGACTAACTACGAGCAGTTCTTC.

This clonotype was counted only a few times. A much larger clonotype is one base distant, so this may be a read error. The CDR3 DNA reads as TGTGCCAGCAGTGAGTTACGCGAGGGGAGGACAGATACGCAGTATTTT. Protein product: CASSELREGRTDTQYF. The rearrangement joins TRBV2 to TRBJ2-3, with TRBD2 as a possible D gene (6 bases). This CDR3 has 16 amino acids. V shed 3 bases and J shed 3 bases, with 16 bases lying between them. Germline V gene lookup returns CDR1 SNHLY and CDR2 FYNNEI.

The sample holds many counts of this clonotype. The CDR3, as DNA: TGTGCCAGCAGCTTATCTCTGGGTCGAAACTCCTACAATGAGCAGTTCTTC. This gives the protein CASSLSLGRNSYNEQFF. The chain recombines TRBV11-2 with TRBJ2-1; D gene unclear. The CDR3 is 17 amino acids. Germline assignment: CDR1 SGHAT and CDR2 FQNNGV. V was pared by 2 bases and J by 0 bases, with 14 bases between. The variable domain in full, completed from reference TRBV11-2 and TRBJ2-1, reads EAGVAQSPRYKIIEKRQSVAFWCNPISGHATLYWYQQILGQGPKLLIQFQNNGVVDDSQLPKDRFSAERLKGVDSTLKIQPAKLEDSAVYLCASSLSLGRNSYNEQFFGPGTRLTVL.

Comment on this clonotype: A far bigger clonotype differs at one base, so this is likely a read error. The chain links TRBV11-1 to TRBJ2-7; no clear D gene. The V end was cut by 8 bases, the J end by 4 bases, with 18 bases between. CDR1 is SGHAT, CDR2 FQDESV, per germline (reference sequence). CDR3 length equals 14 residues. For the CDR3, the DNA is TGTGCCAGCGGCCAAGAGCCCCGGCAGTACGAGCAGTACTTC. This gives the protein CASGQEPRQYEQYF. Looking up the rest from reference TRBV11-1 and TRBJ2-7 gives the full variable domain: EAEVAQSPRYKITEKSQAVAFWCDPISGHATLYWYRQILGQGPELLVQFQDESVVDDSQLPKDRFSAERLKGVDSTLKIQPAELGDSAMYLCASGQEPRQYEQYFGPGTRLTVT.

With regard to this clonotype: Being one base from a much bigger clone, this may be a read error. The V and J genes are TRBV7-3 and TRBJ1-5, with 8 nucleotides matching TRBD1. From germline, CDR1 is SGHTA and CDR2 FQGTGA. The junction had 12 bases not matched to a gene; V was cut back by 5 bases and J by 9 bases. This CDR3 has 15 residues. The CDR3 loop reads CASSLNRDRYRPQHF. The CDR3 nucleotides read TGTGCCAGCAGCCTCAACCGGGACAGGTATCGGCCCCAGCATTTT.

This clonotype came up many times. This chain uses TRBV3-1 with TRBJ2-1, with 7 bases fitting TRBD2. This CDR3 has 14 residues. V gave up 6 bases and J gave up 7 bases; unmatched junction bases: 9. CDR1 and CDR2 (germline): LGHDT, YNNKEL (reference sequence). The CDR3 here is CASSPAGSRNEQFF. The CDR3 coding sequence is TGTGCCAGCAGTCCAGCGGGATCTAGGAATGAGCAGTTCTTC.

This clonotype was seen ten or more times. The chain is built from TRBV5-1 and TRBJ2-3, with TRBD2 identical over 8 bases. The CDR3 runs 16 residues. Germline CDR1 and CDR2: SGHRS and YFSETQ. Trimming cost V 5 bases and J 3 bases; bases outside gene matches: 11. The CDR3 region has the DNA TGCGCCAGCAGGCCCGGGACTAGGGGAGGGACAGATACGCAGTATTTT. Its translation is CASRPGTRGGTDTQYF.

This clonotype was seen just once. The chain recombines TRBV20-1 with TRBJ2-3, with a weak D call TRBD2 (6 bases). Trimming shortened V by 1 base and J by 1 base, and 12 bases separated the two germline ends. The CDR3 has 15 amino acids. CDR1 DFQATT and CDR2 SNEGSKA come from the germline V gene (reference sequence). In nucleotides, the CDR3 is TGCAGTGCTAGAGCTACGACTAGTGGCACAGATACGCAGTATTTT. It specifies CSARATTSGTDTQYF.

This clonotype was observed many times. The chain couples TRBV6-2 or TRBV6-3 to TRBJ2-7; D perhaps matches TRBD2 (5 bases). The V and J ends lost 7 bases and 0 bases respectively, with 16 bases between them. The CDR3 sequence is 15 residues long. CDR1 is MNHEY and CDR2 is SVGEGT in the germline V gene. CDR3 sequence reads: CASIGPGLNSYEQYF. CDR3 nucleotide sequence: TGTGCCAGCATCGGACCAGGACTGAACTCCTACGAGCAGTACTTC.

This clonotype has at least ten counts. V usage is TRBV6-2 or TRBV6-3 and J usage is TRBJ2-2, with 11 positions matching TRBD2. CDR1 and CDR2 from the germline V gene are MNHEY and SVGEGT. CDR3 length: 18 residues. V was clipped by 0 bases and J by 1 base; unmatched bases: 4. For the CDR3, the DNA is TGTGCCAGCAGTTACTCGAAGACTAGCGGGGTGAACACCGGGGAGCTGTTTTTT. It specifies CASSYSKTSGVNTGELFF.

This clonotype was observed at least ten times. V is TRBV12-3 or TRBV12-4 and J is TRBJ1-5; unclear D gene. The CDR3 covers 12 residues. Trimming removed 6 bases from V and 4 bases from J, with 7 bases in between. Written as DNA, the CDR3 is TGTGCCAGCAGCCCCTTTAATCAGCCCCAGCATTTT. Translating gives CASSPFNQPQHF.

This clonotype was detected ten times or more. The chain joins TRBV6-5 to TRBJ2-7, with 12 nucleotides matching TRBD2. CDR3 length: 17 residues. The V and J ends lost 4 bases and 3 bases, in that order; junction bases with no gene match: 10. CDR1 is MNHEY and CDR2 is SVGAGI in the germline V gene. Here the CDR3 reads CASSWRTSGAPYYEQYF. DNA for the CDR3: TGTGCCAGCAGTTGGAGGACTAGCGGGGCCCCCTACTACGAGCAGTACTTC.

This clonotype was found many times. The genes are TRBV6-2 or TRBV6-3 and TRBJ2-5; 8 positions match TRBD2. From germline, CDR1 is MNHEY and CDR2 SVGEGT. The CDR3 extends over 17 amino acids. V shed 0 bases, J shed 2 bases, and the junction held 8 bases outside the gene matches. The CDR3 region has the DNA TGTGCCAGCAGTTACTCGATCCGGGAGGGGAAACAAGAGACCCAGTACTTC. Translation gives CASSYSIREGKQETQYF.

This clonotype was counted many times. The V and J genes are TRBV12-5 and TRBJ1-5, with 8 bases lining up with TRBD1. The V segment lost 2 bases and the J segment 2 bases; nucleotides outside the gene matches: 8. CDR1 is LGHNT and CDR2 is FRNRAP in the germline V gene. The CDR3 contains 17 residues. The CDR3 here is CASGLSQGQVGNQPQHF. The DNA of the CDR3 is TGTGCTAGTGGTTTGTCCCAGGGACAGGTCGGCAATCAGCCCCAGCATTTT.

By proportion, this clonotype is medium-sized. The chain employs TRBV28 and TRBJ1-1; D may be TRBD1 (6 bases). The CDR3 is 18 residues long. V was shortened by 4 bases and J by 3 bases, with 24 bases between the two germline ends. CDR1 and CDR2 from the germline V gene are MDHEN and SYDVKM. CDR3 in DNA: TGTGCCAGCAGTTCCCGAGGGGTGTGGGGGCGGCGGGACACTGAAGCTTTCTTT. Its translation: CASSSRGVWGRRDTEAFF.

This clonotype was found many times. One junction end does not reproduce the germline sequence, and a read error may be involved. The V gene is TRBV7-2, the J gene TRBJ2-5; 8 nucleotides match TRBD1. The CDR3 runs 17 residues. Per germline, CDR1 SGHTA and CDR2 FQGNSA. Here the CDR3 reads CASGLDTGQVGRETQYF. The CDR3 coding sequence is TGTGCCAGCGGCTTGGATACGGGACAGGTGGGGCGAGAGACCCAGTACTTC.

The chain combines TRBV25-1 with TRBJ1-4; 8 nucleotides align to TRBD1. V shed 7 bases and J 0 bases; nucleotides not matched to a gene: 7. Germline values: CDR1 MGHDK, CDR2 SYGVNS. There are 16 residues in the CDR3. The CDR3 nucleotides read TGTGCCAGCAATGGAGGACAGGGAGCAACTAATGAAAAACTGTTTTTT. It translates to CASNGGQGATNEKLFF.

This clonotype was observed a handful of times. CDR3 protein: CASRRDGGGQPQHF. CDR3 sequence (DNA): TGTGCCAGCAGGAGGGACGGGGGTGGTCAGCCCCAGCATTTT. The rearrangement uses TRBV6-1 and TRBJ1-5; D might be TRBD1 (5 bases). The CDR3 is 14 residues long. V lost 6 bases and J lost 6, with 15 bases in between. The germline V gene encodes CDR1 MNHNS and CDR2 SASEGT.

This chain joins TRBV6-1 and TRBJ2-3; TRBD2 aligns across 12 bases. J gave up 1 base and V 5 bases, and 4 bases lay outside the gene matches. Germline CDR1 reads MNHNS; CDR2 reads SASEGT. The CDR3 contains 16 residues. The CDR3 loop is CASSPTSGRGTDTQYF. The CDR3, as DNA: TGTGCCAGCAGTCCGACTAGCGGGAGAGGCACAGATACGCAGTATTTT.

In this sample, this clonotype turned up once. This clone may be a read error of a much larger clone one base away. J is TRBJ2-5 and V is TRBV3-1, with D perhaps given as TRBD1 or TRBD2 (6 bases each). This CDR3 has 14 amino acids. CDR1 LGHDT and CDR2 YNNKEL come from the germline V gene (reference sequence). V was clipped by 1 base and J by 5 bases, with 11 bases between them. CDR3 in DNA: TGTGCCAGCAGCCAAGCTACGGGGGCGGAGACCCAGTACTTC. It encodes CASSQATGAETQYF.

With regard to this clonotype: A much larger clone sits a single nucleotide away, making a read error possible. The V and J genes are TRBV28 and TRBJ2-3; D might be TRBD1 (6 bases). Germline loops: CDR1 MDHEN, CDR2 SYDVKM. CDR3 size: 16 residues. The CDR3 bases are TGTGCCAGCAGTCCCACCGGGGCAGGGGACACAGGTACGCAGTATTTT. Its protein product is CASSPTGAGDTGTQYF.

In this sample, this clonotype turned up many times. This chain joins TRBV5-1 and TRBJ1-2; 7 nucleotides line up with TRBD1. V lost 4 bases, J lost 8 bases, and 11 bases stayed unmatched. Germline lookup yields CDR1 SGHRS and CDR2 YFSETQ. The CDR3 is 14 residues long. CDR3 in amino acids: CASSPALTGEGYTF. CDR3 DNA: TGCGCCAGCAGCCCCGCCCTAACAGGGGAAGGCTACACCTTC.

The chain couples TRBV20-1 to TRBJ1-1, with D unclear. Germline assignment: CDR1 DFQATT and CDR2 SNEGSKA (reference sequence). CDR3 length: 12 amino acids. The germline V and J ends were trimmed by 6 bases and 11 bases, with 19 bases remaining between them. For the CDR3, the DNA is TGCAGTGCCCTGGAGAGTGAAGTGCAGGCTTTCTTT. Protein sequence: CSALESEVQAFF.

About this clonotype itself: The junction shows a germline mismatch at one end, possibly a read error. This CDR3 reads CNASPGQGLYEQYF. CDR3 DNA: TGCAATGCTAGTCCGGGACAGGGTCTGTACGAGCAGTACTTC. The rearrangement uses TRBV20-1 and TRBJ2-7, with TRBD1 matching over 9 bases. Looked up from germline, CDR1 is DFQATT and CDR2 is SNEGSKA (reference sequence). This CDR3 contains 14 residues.

The chain employs TRBV5-4 and TRBJ2-1; the match to TRBD1 covers 7 bases. Trimming cost V 0 bases and J 1 base; bases outside gene matches: 4. The germline gives CDR1 SGHNT, CDR2 YYREEE (reference sequence). The CDR3 runs to 16 residues. CDR3 sequence (DNA): TGTGCCAGCAGCTTGGGGACAGGCGCATCCTACAATGAGCAGTTCTTC. Residues: CASSLGTGASYNEQFF. Full variable domain (remainder filled in from reference TRBV5-4 and TRBJ2-1): ETGVTQSPTHLIKTRGQQVTLRCSSQSGHNTVSWYQQALGQGPQFIFQYYREEENGRGNFPPRFSGLQFPNYSSELNVNALELDDSALYLCASSLGTGASYNEQFFGPGTRLTVL.

This clonotype was found many times. The CDR3: CASSLGGTRNSPLHF. As DNA, the CDR3 is TGTGCCAGCAGCTTAGGAGGGACGAGGAATTCACCCCTCCACTTT. This chain uses TRBV7-9 with TRBJ1-6; D possibly corresponds to TRBD1 (5 bases). Germline V gene sequence: CDR1 SEHNR, CDR2 FQNEAQ (reference sequence). The V end was cut by 1 base, the J end by 7 bases, with 11 bases between. This CDR3 has 15 residues. Full variable domain (rest looked up from reference TRBV7-9 and TRBJ1-6): DTGVSQNPRHKITKRGQNVTFRCDPISEHNRLYWYRQTLGQGPEFLTYFQNEAQLEKSRLLSDRFSAERPKGSFSTLEIQRTEQGDSAMYLCASSLGGTRNSPLHFGNGTRLTVT.

The chain employs TRBV6-1 and TRBJ2-1; D unresolved. The germline V gene has CDR1 MNHNS and CDR2 SASEGT. Between the trimmed V and J ends, which lost 7 bases and 6 bases, there was a span of 19 bases. The CDR3 contains 15 residues. CDR3 sequence reads: CASTLDVGSPNEQFF. Here the CDR3 DNA reads TGTGCCAGCACCTTGGACGTAGGTTCCCCCAATGAGCAGTTCTTC.

This clonotype was seen ten or more times. The genes are TRBV3-1 and TRBJ2-5; D gene ambiguous. V was clipped by 0 bases and J by 7 bases, with 3 bases between them. The CDR3 runs 11 residues. Per germline, CDR1 LGHDT and CDR2 YNNKEL (reference sequence). CDR3 residues: CASSQEATQYF. CDR3 DNA sequence: TGTGCCAGCAGCCAAGAGGCGACCCAGTACTTC.